The T cell receptor beta chain described here comes from a study of beta chain features in type 1 diabetes (dated by TCRdb to 2017 to 2018). For the wider study: No differences in mean age, gender distribution, total cell number or subset yield were found between patients and healthy donors. Across all samples, some 110,000,000 sorted cells were examined, and cell number per subset correlated strongly with RNA yield. The study compared the TCRB repertoires of sorted circulating CD4+ T cell subsets in recently diagnosed type 1 diabetes patients with those in matched healthy donors. Regulatory and stem cell-like memory subsets were obtained from only 8 patients and roughly 8 healthy donors, while naive and central memory subsets were obtained from all 30 or so donors. Study-wide conclusions, independent of this receptor: Patients with type 1 diabetes made fewer insertions and deleted more nucleotides at VDJ recombination sites, implying thymic rearrangement abnormalities. Sequencing cDNA rather than genomic DNA could over-represent highly expressing activated cells, although activation and CD3 levels did not differ between groups. Naive, central memory and regulatory TCRB repertoires appeared to be more similar among patients than among healthy donors. PCR may preferentially amplify shorter templates, but because patient and control samples were amplified and corrected together, any resulting skew would affect both groups equally. Only small numbers of individuals were included in the HLA sub-analyses, which left unresolved whether HLA type had any influence on TCRB rearrangement. A moderate but significant shortening of TCRB CDR3 length was observed in type 1 diabetes patients in all four CD4+ subsets.

V is shortened by 5 bases, J by 0 bases, and the region joining them spans 12 bases. The germline V gene (reference sequence) gives CDR1 as SEHNR and CDR2 as FQNEAQ. From the cysteine up to the phenylalanine, the CDR3 has a length of 15 residues. The entry retains the CDR3 DNA only, 45 bases that are in frame from base 1. In this sample, this clone turned up a few times. No cognate antigen has been identified for it. One base away there is no much larger clone; base qualities are not given. The High Capacity cDNA Reverse Transcription Kit was used to reverse transcribe all of the isolated RNA, meaning that expressed TCRB transcripts were what got sequenced. Deep immunoSEQ sequencing was performed on naive, central memory and regulatory T cell samples, with an average of about 3.57 million total reads per sample. Sorted cells were lysed in RLT buffer, and RNA was extracted using DNase-treated RNeasy Micro or Mini kits according to cell number. To prevent cross-contamination, each cell subset was processed individually, whereas patient and healthy donor samples were processed jointly. Using the immunoSEQ multiplex PCR, TCRB sequences were amplified from cDNA into 87-bp fragments spanning the CDR3 region. Sequencing of the amplicons was performed on the Illumina HiSeq platform. For the original study's pipeline: PCR bias was computationally corrected using synthetic template baselines, reads within Hamming distance 2 were collapsed, and singletons that could not be merged were discarded. Reads were aligned to IMGT to assign V, D and J genes, CDR3 length, and insertions or deletions at six rearrangement sites. Clonotype counts were normalized to sorted cell number within each subset before computing true diversity and Gini coefficients with the tcR R package. Repertoire sharing was quantified using the overlap coefficient calculated on TCRB nucleotide sequences. Sourced from immuneACCESS, this table was stored by TCRdb with only in-frame sequences that have V and J called. A share of the clones is absent; for the studies checked, an unresolved V gene accounts for under half, and the remainder has no known explanation. The V and J calls and the clone size are those of that table, but D and trimming were determined from the DNA. Within this sample are around 97,000 clones, with approximately 30% of them counted one time only. Clones ranked in the top ten supply 0.53% of the sample.

From each donor, a single peripheral blood sample of about 100 mL on average was drawn into heparinised tubes. Using a panel that included CD45RO, CCR7, CD25, CD127, CD95 and CD27, naive, central memory, regulatory and stem cell-like memory CD4+ T cells were sorted on a BD FACSAria II. All sorted populations exceeded 95% purity. Right away, PBMCs were isolated by Lymphoprep density gradient centrifugation and were stained directly, with no culture step. So that batch effects would be minimized, each experiment stained and sorted samples in pairs, pairing one healthy donor with one patient. In this chain, TRBV7-9 is recombined with TRBJ2-3; the D segment could be TRBD2, given 6 matching bases. The TCR sequence derives from a woman in her late teens or twenties with type 1 diabetes. Input material: central memory CD4+ T cells from blood. The sequenced DNA: TGTGCCAGCAGCCGGGTAGCGGCTAGCACAGATACGCAGTATTTT. Its product reads: CASSRVAASTDTQYF.